The text below deals with one TCR beta chain. The antigen is not known. The V segment lost 2 bases and the J segment 6 bases; nucleotides outside the gene matches: 8. Germline-derived CDR1 and CDR2 are GTSNPN and SVGIG (reference sequence). The CDR3 has 17 amino acids. These data come from a study of PD-1 blockade in mismatch repair-deficient tumors. Study-level findings and limits: After pembrolizumab, tumor-resident clones rose rapidly, then generally contracted before radiologic responses.

Sequencing was performed with immunoSEQ multiplex PCR; in TCRdb, only in-frame clones are kept and a portion is missing. The sample comprises roughly 37,000 clones, approximately 80% of which are singletons, and around 1% rests with the top ten. The chain joins TRBV30 to TRBJ2-1; 15 nucleotides line up with TRBD2. The TCR sequence derives from an adult with mismatch repair-deficient cancer. This specimen was PBMCs, taken 38 to 40 weeks after starting pembrolizumab. In DNA form, the CDR3 reads TGTGCCTGGAGTACAACAAAGGGACTAGCGGGAGGCAATGAGCAGTTCTTC. Translated: CAWSTTKGLAGGNEQFF.